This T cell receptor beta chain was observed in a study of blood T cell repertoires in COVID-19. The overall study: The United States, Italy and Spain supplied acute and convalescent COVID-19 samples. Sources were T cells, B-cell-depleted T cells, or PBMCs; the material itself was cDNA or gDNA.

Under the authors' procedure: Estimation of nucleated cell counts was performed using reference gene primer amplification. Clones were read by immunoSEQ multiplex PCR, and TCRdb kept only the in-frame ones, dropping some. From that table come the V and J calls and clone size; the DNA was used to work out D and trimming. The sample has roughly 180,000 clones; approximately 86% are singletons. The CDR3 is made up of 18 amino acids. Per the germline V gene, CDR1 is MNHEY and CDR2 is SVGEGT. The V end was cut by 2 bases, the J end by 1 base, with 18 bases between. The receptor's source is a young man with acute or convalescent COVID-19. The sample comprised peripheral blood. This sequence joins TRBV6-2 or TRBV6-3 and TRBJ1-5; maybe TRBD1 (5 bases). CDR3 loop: CASSYLTSGIKSNQPQHF. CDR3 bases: TGTGCCAGCAGTTACCTTACCTCAGGGATAAAAAGCAATCAGCCCCAGCATTTT.